Presented here are 21 T cell receptor beta chains from one specimen sequenced in a study of early T cells in non-severe SARS-CoV-2 infection. One entry per CDR3 protein results from TCRdb running MiXCR on the 5' RACE reads. The sample shows approximately 70,000 distinct CDR3 sequences, roughly an eighth of them seen only once. The sample was whole blood, taken at baseline. These receptors originate from an adult who was a healthcare worker with PCR-confirmed SARS-CoV-2 infection or an uninfected control (not recorded which).

This clonotype turned up a few times. This chain connects TRBV7-3 to TRBJ2-2; 10 bases align to TRBD1. Germline trimming cut 5 bases from V and 3 bases from J; bases unmatched to any gene: 6. The CDR3 is made up of 16 amino acids. Germline CDR1 SGHTA, CDR2 FQGTGA. DNA of the CDR3: TGTGCCAGCAGCCCCGGGACAGGGGTCTACACCGGGGAGCTGTTTTTT. Translation gives CASSPGTGVYTGELFF.

This clonotype was counted ten times or more. The chain recombines TRBV11-2 with TRBJ2-1, with a tentative D call TRBD2 (7 bases). The germline V gene has CDR1 SGHAT and CDR2 FQNNGV. This CDR3 has 14 amino acids. Trimming cost V 5 bases and J 5 bases, with 13 bases left between them. The CDR3 protein is CASSPRGLNNEQFF. The CDR3 nucleotides read TGTGCCAGCAGCCCCAGGGGACTAAACAATGAGCAGTTCTTC. The whole variable domain, remainder taken from reference TRBV11-2 and TRBJ2-1, is EAGVAQSPRYKIIEKRQSVAFWCNPISGHATLYWYQQILGQGPKLLIQFQNNGVVDDSQLPKDRFSAERLKGVDSTLKIQPAKLEDSAVYLCASSPRGLNNEQFFGPGTRLTVL.

The chain joins TRBV6-2 or TRBV6-3 to TRBJ2-1; D possibly corresponds to TRBD2 (6 bases). Germline values: CDR1 MNHEY, CDR2 SVGEGT. Trimming took off 7 bases at V and 5 bases at J, with 12 bases between the two ends. The CDR3 totals 13 residues. The CDR3 DNA reads TGTGCCAGCATGGGCTGGGGGGACAATGAGCAGTTCTTC. It yields the protein CASMGWGDNEQFF.

This clonotype has more than one count but fewer than ten. V gene TRBV20-1 combines with J gene TRBJ2-5; D is undetermined. Trimming shortened V by 6 bases and J by 5 bases, and 19 bases separated the two germline ends. The CDR3 sequence is 14 residues long. Germline V gene sequence: CDR1 DFQATT, CDR2 SNEGSKA (reference sequence). The CDR3 DNA reads as TGCAGTGCCGGTCTCCCGGACCGGTGGGAGACCCAGTACTTC. Amino acid sequence: CSAGLPDRWETQYF.

This sequence joins TRBV5-6 and TRBJ1-3, with D possibly TRBD1 on 6 matching bases. Between the trimmed V and J ends, which lost 3 bases and 4 bases, there was a span of 14 bases. Germline CDR1 SGHDT, CDR2 YYEEEE. The CDR3 totals 15 residues. CDR3 in DNA: TGTGCCAGCAGCTCCGGGACACCTACGGGAAACACCATATATTTT. Its translation is CASSSGTPTGNTIYF. The full variable domain, rest sourced from reference TRBV5-6 and TRBJ1-3, is DAGVTQSPTHLIKTRGQQVTLRCSPKSGHDTVSWYQQALGQGPQFIFQYYEEEERQRGNFPDRFSGHQFPNYSSELNVNALLLGDSALYLCASSSGTPTGNTIYFGEGSWLTVV.

In its sample, this clonotype was seen a few times. The V and J genes are TRBV12-3 or TRBV12-4 and TRBJ2-3, with D unresolved. Trimming took off 2 bases at V and 6 bases at J, with 6 bases between the two ends. The CDR3 length is 12 residues. The CDR3 DNA sequence: TGTGCCAGCAGTTTACTGTCCGATACGCAGTATTTT. This sequence encodes CASSLLSDTQYF.

This clonotype was found many times. The V call is TRBV7-9, the J call TRBJ1-1, with no clear D. The ends were cut back, 5 bases at V and 5 bases at J, with 18 bases in the middle. CDR1 and CDR2 from the germline V gene are SEHNR and FQNEAQ (reference sequence). This CDR3 region has 15 residues. The CDR3 sequence is CASSPRLLLGTEAFF. CDR3 nucleotide sequence: TGTGCCAGCAGCCCCCGACTATTGTTAGGTACTGAAGCTTTCTTT.

In its sample, this clonotype was seen many times. CDR3 residues: CASSQEGTSTSSYNEQFF. CDR3 coding DNA: TGTGCCAGCAGCCAAGAAGGGACCTCTACGAGCTCCTACAATGAGCAGTTCTTC. The rearrangement links TRBV3-1 to TRBJ2-1, with D perhaps TRBD1 or TRBD2 (5 bases each). Trimming cost V 0 bases and J 0 bases, with 15 bases left between them. This CDR3 comprises 18 residues. Germline CDR1 LGHDT, CDR2 YNNKEL (reference sequence).

CDR3 amino acids: CASSLTSGRAEQFF. CDR3 nucleotide sequence: TGCGCCAGCAGCTTGACTAGCGGGAGGGCCGAGCAGTTCTTC. This sequence joins TRBV5-1 and TRBJ2-1; 13 positions agree with TRBD2. The CDR3 is 14 residues long. The ends lost 1 base at V and 10 bases at J; junction bases unmatched: 2. Germline lookup yields CDR1 SGHRS and CDR2 YFSETQ.

The chain employs TRBV29-1 and TRBJ1-4; D is perhaps TRBD1 (6 bases). Looked up from germline, CDR1 is SQVTM and CDR2 is ANQGSEA. CDR3 length equals 11 residues. V lost 7 bases to trimming and J lost 5 bases, with 8 bases between them. The CDR3, as DNA: TGCAGCGCCGGACAGAATGAAAAACTGTTTTTT. Protein: CSAGQNEKLFF.

This clonotype has a handful of counts. This chain links TRBV12-3 or TRBV12-4 with TRBJ2-5, with D unresolved. The V gene lost 6 bases and the J gene lost 0 bases, with 2 bases spanning the gap. The CDR3 has 11 residues. In DNA form, the CDR3 reads TGTGCCAGCAGACACCAAGAGACCCAGTACTTC. Translation gives CASRHQETQYF.

This clonotype was detected ten times or more. This chain uses TRBV20-1 with TRBJ1-2; possible D gene TRBD1, 5 bases. In germline, CDR1 is DFQATT, CDR2 SNEGSKA (reference sequence). This CDR3 is 12 amino acids long. V dropped 7 bases and J dropped 5 bases, with 14 bases sitting between them. For the CDR3, the DNA is TGCAGTGTCCCGTCAGGGCCTTATGGCTACACCTTC. Translated, it gives CSVPSGPYGYTF.

This clonotype was seen more than once but under ten times. V is TRBV24-1 and J is TRBJ2-1; TRBD2 agrees at 8 bases. CDR3 length equals 16 residues. Losses at the gene ends were 4 bases for V and 0 bases for J; bases not matched to a gene: 4. Per germline, CDR1 KGHDR and CDR2 SFDVKD. The CDR3 spells CATSDSSGSSYNEQFF. The CDR3 region has the DNA TGTGCCACCAGTGACTCCAGCGGGAGCTCCTACAATGAGCAGTTCTTC.

This clonotype was counted at least ten times. The chain employs TRBV19 and TRBJ2-5, with D possibly TRBD2 on 6 matching bases. In germline, CDR1 is LNHDA, CDR2 SQIVND (reference sequence). Trimming cost V 4 bases and J 1 base, with 16 bases left between them. The CDR3 is made up of 16 amino acids. CDR3 in DNA: TGTGCCAGTAGTACCTCTTTGTGGGGGGTCCAAGAGACCCAGTACTTC. Encoded protein: CASSTSLWGVQETQYF.

This clonotype has a count of ten or more. DNA of the CDR3: TGCGCCAGCAGTGCTCACAATGAGCAGTTCTTC. This encodes CASSAHNEQFF. The chain has TRBV10-2 and TRBJ2-1; D uncertain. The V end lost 4 bases, the J end lost 5 bases, and 3 bases lay between the germline ends. The germline gives CDR1 WSHSY, CDR2 SAAADI. CDR3 length: 11 residues.

This clonotype was observed many times. The chain has TRBV27 and TRBJ2-7; TRBD1 might be the D (6 bases). The CDR3 extends over 14 amino acids. With 5 bases removed from V and 9 bases from J, the gap between germline ends came to 20 bases. Germline V gives CDR1 MNHEY, CDR2 SMNVEV (reference sequence). In DNA, the CDR3 is TGTGCCAGCAGTCAGGGGACACCCACTAACGGGCAGTACTTC. Translated, it gives CASSQGTPTNGQYF.

CDR3 protein: CASSVGGYTF. For the CDR3, the DNA is TGTGCCAGCAGCGTAGGAGGCTACACCTTC. This rearrangement joins TRBV9 to TRBJ1-2; D uncertain. In germline, CDR1 is SGDLS, CDR2 YYNGEE. This CDR3 is built from 10 residues. V was shortened by 0 bases and J by 8 bases, with 2 bases between the two germline ends.

V and J are TRBV7-2 and TRBJ2-7, with D maybe TRBD2 (6 bases). Germline V gene data show CDR1 as SGHTA and CDR2 as FQGNSA. Trimming removed 1 base at V and 2 bases at J, with 9 bases between. The CDR3 is 14 amino acids. The CDR3 loop is CASSLVSSAYEQYF. CDR3 coding DNA: TGTGCCAGCAGCTTAGTGTCTAGCGCCTACGAGCAGTACTTC.

The chain couples TRBV11-2 to TRBJ2-7; D possibly corresponds to TRBD1 (6 bases). This CDR3 region has 16 residues. V lost 2 bases and J 6 bases, leaving 20 bases between the germline ends. Germline V gene sequence: CDR1 SGHAT, CDR2 FQNNGV. The CDR3 coding sequence is TGTGCCAGCAGCTTACGGCACCAGGGACATATCTCCGAGCAGTACTTC. Amino acid sequence: CASSLRHQGHISEQYF.

This clonotype showed up just a few times. The CDR3 loop is CASSLWDRGQQPQHF. CDR3 nucleotides: TGTGCCAGCAGTTTATGGGACAGGGGGCAGCAGCCCCAGCATTTT. The gene calls are TRBV12-3 or TRBV12-4 and TRBJ1-5, with 12 nucleotides matching TRBD1. J gave up 7 bases and V 2 bases, and 3 bases lay outside the gene matches. The CDR3 extends over 15 amino acids.

This clonotype was found many times. J is TRBJ2-7 and V is TRBV6-1; D gene ambiguous. This CDR3 is 14 amino acids long. The V end was cut by 1 base, the J end by 2 bases, with 9 bases between. In germline, CDR1 is MNHNS, CDR2 SASEGT. The chain's CDR3 is CASSEGIGPYEQYF. For the CDR3, the DNA is TGTGCCAGCAGTGAAGGAATAGGGCCCTACGAGCAGTACTTC.